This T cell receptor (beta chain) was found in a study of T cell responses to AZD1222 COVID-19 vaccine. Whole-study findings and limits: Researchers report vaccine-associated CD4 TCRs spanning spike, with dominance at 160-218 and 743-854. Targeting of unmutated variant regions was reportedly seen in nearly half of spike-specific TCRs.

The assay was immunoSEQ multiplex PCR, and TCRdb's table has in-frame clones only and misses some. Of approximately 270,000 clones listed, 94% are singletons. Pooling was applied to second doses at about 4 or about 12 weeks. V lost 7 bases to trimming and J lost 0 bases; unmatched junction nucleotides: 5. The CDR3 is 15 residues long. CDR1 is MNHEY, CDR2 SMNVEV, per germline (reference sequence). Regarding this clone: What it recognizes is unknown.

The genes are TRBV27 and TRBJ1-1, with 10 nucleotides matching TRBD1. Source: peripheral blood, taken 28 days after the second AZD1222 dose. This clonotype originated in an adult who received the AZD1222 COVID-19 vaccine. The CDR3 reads CASTRQGALNTEAFF. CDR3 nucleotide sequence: TGTGCCAGCACCCGACAGGGGGCATTGAACACTGAAGCTTTCTTT.